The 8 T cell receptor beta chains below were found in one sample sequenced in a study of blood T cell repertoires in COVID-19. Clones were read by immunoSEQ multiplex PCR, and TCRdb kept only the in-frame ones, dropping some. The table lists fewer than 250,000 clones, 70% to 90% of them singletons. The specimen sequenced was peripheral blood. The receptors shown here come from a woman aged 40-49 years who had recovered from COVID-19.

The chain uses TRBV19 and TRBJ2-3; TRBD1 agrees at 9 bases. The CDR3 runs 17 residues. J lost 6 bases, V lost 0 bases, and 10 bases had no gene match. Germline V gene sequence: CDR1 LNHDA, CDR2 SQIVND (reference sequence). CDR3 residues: CASSIDHFGQGLDTQYF. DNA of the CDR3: TGTGCCAGTAGTATAGATCACTTCGGACAGGGGCTGGATACGCAGTATTTT.

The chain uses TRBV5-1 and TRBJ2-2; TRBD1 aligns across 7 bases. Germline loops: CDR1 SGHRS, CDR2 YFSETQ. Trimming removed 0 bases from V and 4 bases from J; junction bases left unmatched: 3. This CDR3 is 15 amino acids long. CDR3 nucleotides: TGCGCCAGCAGCTTGGGACAGGGAATCACCGGGGAGCTGTTTTTT. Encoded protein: CASSLGQGITGELFF.

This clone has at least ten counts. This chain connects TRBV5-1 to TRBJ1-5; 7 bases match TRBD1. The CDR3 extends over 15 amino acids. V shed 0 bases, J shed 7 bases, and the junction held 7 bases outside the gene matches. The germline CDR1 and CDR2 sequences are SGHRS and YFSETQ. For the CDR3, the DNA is TGCGCCAGCAGCTTGGATGGAGGGGGCGTGCAGCCCCAGCATTTT. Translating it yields CASSLDGGGVQPQHF.

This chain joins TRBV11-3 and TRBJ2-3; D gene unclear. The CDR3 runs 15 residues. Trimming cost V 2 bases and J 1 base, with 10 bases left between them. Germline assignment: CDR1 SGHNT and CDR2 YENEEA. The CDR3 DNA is TGTGCCAGCAGCTTATACTCCGAAGGCACAGATACGCAGTATTTT. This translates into CASSLYSEGTDTQYF.

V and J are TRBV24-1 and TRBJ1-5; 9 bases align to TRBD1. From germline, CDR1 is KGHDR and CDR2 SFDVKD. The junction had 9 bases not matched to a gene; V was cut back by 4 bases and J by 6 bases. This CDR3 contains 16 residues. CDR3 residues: CATSESGTGFLQPQHF. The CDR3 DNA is TGTGCCACCAGTGAGTCCGGGACAGGGTTTCTTCAGCCCCAGCATTTT.

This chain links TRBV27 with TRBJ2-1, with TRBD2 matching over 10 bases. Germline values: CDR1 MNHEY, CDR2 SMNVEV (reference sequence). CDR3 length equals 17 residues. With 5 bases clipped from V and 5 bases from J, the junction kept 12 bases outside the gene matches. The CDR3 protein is CASSAPQLAGIHNEQFF. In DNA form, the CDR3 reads TGTGCCAGCAGTGCACCCCAACTAGCGGGGATTCACAATGAGCAGTTCTTC.

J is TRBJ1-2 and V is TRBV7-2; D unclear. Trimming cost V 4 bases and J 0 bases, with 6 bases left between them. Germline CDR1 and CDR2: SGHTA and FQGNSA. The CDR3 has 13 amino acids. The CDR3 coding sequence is TGTGCCAGCAGCTCCACACCTAACTATGGCTACACCTTC. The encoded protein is CASSSTPNYGYTF.

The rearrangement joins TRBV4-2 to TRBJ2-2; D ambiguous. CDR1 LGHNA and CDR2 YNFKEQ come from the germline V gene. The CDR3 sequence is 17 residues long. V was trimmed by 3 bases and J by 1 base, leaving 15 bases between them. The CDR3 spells CASSHEVISRNTGELFF. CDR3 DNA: TGTGCCAGCAGCCACGAAGTGATTAGTAGGAACACCGGGGAGCTGTTTTTT.